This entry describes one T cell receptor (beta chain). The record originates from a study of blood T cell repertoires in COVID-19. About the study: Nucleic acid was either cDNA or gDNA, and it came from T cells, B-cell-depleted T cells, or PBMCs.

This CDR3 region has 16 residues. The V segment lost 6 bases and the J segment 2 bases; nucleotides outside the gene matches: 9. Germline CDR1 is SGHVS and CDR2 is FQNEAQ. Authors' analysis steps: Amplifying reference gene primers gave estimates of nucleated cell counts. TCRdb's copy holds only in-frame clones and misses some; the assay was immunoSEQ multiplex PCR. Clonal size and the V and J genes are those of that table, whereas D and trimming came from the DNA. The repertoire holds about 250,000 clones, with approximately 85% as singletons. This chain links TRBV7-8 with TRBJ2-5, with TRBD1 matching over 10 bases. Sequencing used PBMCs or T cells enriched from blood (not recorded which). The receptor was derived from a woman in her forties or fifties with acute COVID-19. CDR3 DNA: TGTGCCAGCAGTCTTACCGGGACAGGGGCGCAAGAGACCCAGTACTTC. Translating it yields CASSLTGTGAQETQYF.